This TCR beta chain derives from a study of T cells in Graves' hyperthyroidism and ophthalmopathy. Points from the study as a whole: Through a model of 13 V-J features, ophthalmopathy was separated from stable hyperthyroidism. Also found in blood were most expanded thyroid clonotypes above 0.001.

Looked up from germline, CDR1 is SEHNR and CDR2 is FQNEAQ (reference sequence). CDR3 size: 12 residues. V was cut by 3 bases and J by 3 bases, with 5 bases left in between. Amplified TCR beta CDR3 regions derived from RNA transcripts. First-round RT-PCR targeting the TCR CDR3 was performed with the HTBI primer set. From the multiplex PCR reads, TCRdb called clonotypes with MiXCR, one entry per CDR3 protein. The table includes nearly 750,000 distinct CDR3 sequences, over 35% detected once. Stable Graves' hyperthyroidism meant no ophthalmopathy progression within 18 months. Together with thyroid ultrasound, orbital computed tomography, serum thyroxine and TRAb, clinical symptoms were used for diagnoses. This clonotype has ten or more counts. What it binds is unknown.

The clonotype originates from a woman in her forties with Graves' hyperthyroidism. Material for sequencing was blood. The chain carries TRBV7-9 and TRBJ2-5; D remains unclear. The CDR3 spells CASSFSEETQYF. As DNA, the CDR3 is TGTGCCAGCAGCTTCAGTGAAGAGACCCAGTACTTC.